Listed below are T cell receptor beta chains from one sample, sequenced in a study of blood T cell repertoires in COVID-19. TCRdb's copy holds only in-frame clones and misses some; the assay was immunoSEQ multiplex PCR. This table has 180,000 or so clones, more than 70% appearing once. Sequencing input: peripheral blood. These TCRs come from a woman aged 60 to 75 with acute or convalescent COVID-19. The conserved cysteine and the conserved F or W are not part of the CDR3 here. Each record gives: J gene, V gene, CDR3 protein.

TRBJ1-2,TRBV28,ASRQANYGYT
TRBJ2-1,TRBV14,ASSQSSGYNEQF
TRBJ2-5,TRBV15,ASRQGGGRWETQY
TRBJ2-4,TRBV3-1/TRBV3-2,ASSLIGGPNRGNIQY
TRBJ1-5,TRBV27,ASSFGGGQPQH
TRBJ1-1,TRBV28,ASTLPTGMSTEAF
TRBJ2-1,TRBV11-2,ASSYLSNEQF
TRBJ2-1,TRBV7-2,ASSFGLAGEQF
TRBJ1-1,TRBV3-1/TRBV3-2,ASSQFRGVTEAF
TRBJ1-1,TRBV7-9,ASRPRHPNTEAF